This T cell receptor (beta chain) was identified during a study of T cell responses to AZD1222 COVID-19 vaccine. With respect to this clone: Its antigen is undetermined.

The CDR3 is 14 amino acids. V was trimmed by 2 bases and J by 4 bases, leaving 14 bases between them. Germline V gives CDR1 GTSNPN, CDR2 SVGIG (reference sequence). The data were produced by immunoSEQ multiplex PCR, yet TCRdb's version contains in-frame clones alone and is incomplete. The sample includes approximately 200,000 clones, 94% of them seen just once. Study results and caveats: CD4 TCRs covered the whole spike, strongest at regions 160-218 and 743-854. Clonal diversity may have been underestimated in mostly white British donors. Two doses of AZD1222 preceded a rise in Spike-specific TCR breadth and depth. Repertoire samples came only from after the peak T cell response.

The origin of this receptor is an adult who received the MenACWY meningococcal vaccine as a control. V usage is TRBV30 and J usage is TRBJ1-1; TRBD1 might be the D (5 bases). This specimen was peripheral blood, taken 28 days after the second dose of the MenACWY control vaccine. CDR3 sequence: CAWSTPDSPTEAFF. As DNA, the CDR3 is TGTGCCTGGAGTACCCCAGACAGCCCCACTGAAGCTTTCTTT.